This T cell receptor beta chain emerged from a study of CD8 T cells in ankylosing spondylitis. This clonotype was detected only a few times. CDR1 SGHRS and CDR2 YFSETQ come from the germline V gene. The length of the CDR3 is 14 residues. V was clipped by 7 bases and J by 0 bases, with 14 bases between them. Using its own MiXCR run on the 5' RACE reads, TCRdb lists one record per CDR3 protein. This sample carries around 330,000 distinct CDR3 sequences, about 9.9% of them seen once, and the ten largest clones take around 10%. The receptor's source is a female donor with ankylosing spondylitis or in good health (not recorded which). The sequencing input was blood, either unsorted or a sorted T cell fraction (not recorded which). The chain couples TRBV5-1 to TRBJ2-7; no reliable D call. The CDR3 DNA sequence: TGCGCCAGCGCAAACCCTCCAAGCTCCTACGAGCAGTACTTC. Residues: CASANPPSSYEQYF. Full variable domain (remainder filled in from reference TRBV5-1 and TRBJ2-7): KAGVTQTPRYLIKTRGQQVTLSCSPISGHRSVSWYQQTPGQGLQFLFEYFSETQRNKGNFPGRFSGRQFSNSRSEMNVSTLELGDSALYLCASANPPSSYEQYFGPGTRLTVT.